This record concerns one TCR beta chain sequence. The record originates from a study of T-cell reconstitution after alpha-beta-depleted transplantation in children. Germline V CDR1 and CDR2: LGHDT, YNNKEL (reference sequence). V gave up 0 bases and J gave up 3 bases, with 7 bases separating them. This CDR3 is 14 amino acids long. A library of TCRbeta sequences, prepared with unique molecular identifiers, was generated. TCRdb re-analysed the PCR reads in MiXCR, keeping a single row per CDR3 protein. The sample shows 330,000 or so distinct CDR3 sequences, 10% of them seen only once. J is TRBJ2-3 and V is TRBV3-1; D is ambiguous. This sequence originates from a human donor who donated a stem cell graft to a child with acute lymphoblastic leukemia. The specimen comprised PBMCs from the stem cell graft donor, sampled from the stem cell graft. In DNA form, the CDR3 reads TGTGCCAGCAGCCAAGAATGGGTAACAGATACGCAGTATTTT. It encodes CASSQEWVTDTQYF.